Listed below are T cell receptor beta chains from one sample, sequenced in a study of shared clonotypes between healthy human individuals. Produced via immunoSEQ multiplex PCR; TCRdb's table is partial and in-frame only. The table shows 2 million to 2.5 million clones, with 90% to 97% occurring only once. The sequencing input was naive CD4+ T cells sorted from blood. These receptors were obtained from a man aged 18 to 35 in good health. Each CDR3 is given with its conserved first and last residue. D genes are given only for firm matches. Clone size is stated in some rows and not others, as once, few, many or a class when expanded.

J gene,V gene,D gene,clone size,CDR3 DNA,CDR3 protein
TRBJ2-2,TRBV5-4,.,once,TGTGCCAGCAGCCTCCCGGGCTCGCACACCGGGGAGCTGTTTTTT,CASSLPGSHTGELFF
TRBJ2-2,TRBV6-1,.,.,TGTGCCAGCGAAAGGGAAGGGATCGGGGAGCTGTTTTTT,CASEREGIGELFF
TRBJ2-7,TRBV30,.,.,TGTGCCTGGAATAAACGAGGGGGCGAGCAGTACTTC,CAWNKRGGEQYF
TRBJ2-1,TRBV27,TRBD1,.,TGTGCCAGCAGTTACCCCTCCGGCGACAGGGGCCAAGAAGGGCAGTTCTTC,CASSYPSGDRGQEGQFF
TRBJ2-5,TRBV9,.,.,TGTGCCAGCAGCGTCTCAGGAGAGACCCAGTACTTC,CASSVSGETQYF
TRBJ2-7,TRBV19,.,few,TGTGCCAGTAGTATCCCAGGGCCGCGGCAGTACTTC,CASSIPGPRQYF
TRBJ2-5,TRBV5-6,TRBD2,.,TGTGCCAGCAGCTTGTTTACGACTAGCGGGCTCCAAGAGACCCAGTACTTC,CASSLFTTSGLQETQYF
TRBJ1-5,TRBV6-5,.,.,TGTGCCAGCAGTGCGAACTCCCGGGCGTGGCAGCCCCAGCATTTT,CASSANSRAWQPQHF
TRBJ2-3,TRBV19,TRBD1,.,TGTGCCAGTAGTAAGGGACAGCGCACAGATACGCAGTATTTT,CASSKGQRTDTQYF
TRBJ2-1,TRBV2,TRBD2,.,TGTGCCAGCAGTGTCTCTAGCGGGGGAAACAATGAGCAGTTCTTC,CASSVSSGGNNEQFF
TRBJ2-5,TRBV7-9,.,.,TGTGCCAGCAGCTTAGTCAGGGGCCGCGAGACCCAGTACTTC,CASSLVRGRETQYF
TRBJ1-1,TRBV5-1,TRBD1,.,TGCGCCAGCAGCCCTGGACAGGAGTTCACTGAAGCTTTCTTT,CASSPGQEFTEAFF
TRBJ2-3,TRBV15,TRBD2,.,TGTGCCACCAGCAGAGATTGGACTAGCGGGTGGGCAGATACGCAGTATTTT,CATSRDWTSGWADTQYF
TRBJ2-5,TRBV9,TRBD2,.,TGTGCCAGCAGCCAACTAGCGGGAAACCAAGAGACCCAGTACTTC,CASSQLAGNQETQYF
TRBJ2-7,TRBV14,.,.,TGTGCCAGCAGCCCAGGAGGAAGCCTAGCCTACGAGCAGTACTTC,CASSPGGSLAYEQYF
TRBJ1-6,TRBV27,.,few,TGTGCCAGCAGGGGAGAGTTTAATTCACCCCTCCACTTT,CASRGEFNSPLHF
TRBJ1-1,TRBV28,.,.,TGTGCCAGCAGTCAACCAGGGGCTGGAACTGAAGCTTTCTTT,CASSQPGAGTEAFF
TRBJ2-7,TRBV18,.,.,TGTGCCAGCTCCCGAAACAGGGAGGGCCCCCTTAACGAGCAGTACTTC,CASSRNREGPLNEQYF
TRBJ2-2,TRBV29-1,TRBD1,.,TGCAGCGTCGGACAGGGGCACACCGGGGAGCTGTTTTTT,CSVGQGHTGELFF
TRBJ2-3,TRBV5-4,.,.,TGTGCCAGCAGCATCTACAGGGTCGAGGATACGCAGTATTTT,CASSIYRVEDTQYF
TRBJ2-7,TRBV5-5,TRBD2,.,TGTGCCAGCAGCTTGGGCCTAGCGGGTCGATACGACCAGTACTTC,CASSLGLAGRYDQYF
TRBJ1-5,TRBV10-2,TRBD1,.,TGCGCCAGCAGCCAGACAGGGGGAGGCTTGGCCAATCAGCCCCAGCATTTT,CASSQTGGGLANQPQHF
TRBJ2-3,TRBV4-3,TRBD2,.,TGCGCCAGCAGCCCTTCCTTTACTAGCGGAGGCACAGATACGCAGTATTTT,CASSPSFTSGGTDTQYF
TRBJ2-7,TRBV7-3,TRBD2,.,TGTGCCAGCAGCTTAGGAGCGGGAAACTACGAGCAGTACTTC,CASSLGAGNYEQYF
TRBJ2-7,TRBV2,.,.,TGTGCCAGCAGTGAGACTTTCTACGAGCAGTACTTC,CASSETFYEQYF
TRBJ1-1,TRBV7-2,TRBD1,.,TGTGCCAGCAGCGAACAGGGGTTGGCTGAAGCTTTCTTT,CASSEQGLAEAFF
TRBJ1-2,TRBV4-1,TRBD1,.,TGCGCCAGCAGCCAAAATCCGGGACAGGGACGTAAAGACTATGGCTACACCTTC,CASSQNPGQGRKDYGYTF
TRBJ1-4,TRBV28,.,.,TGTGCCAGCAGTTTACCCGCCGGGGGGGGGCGCGGGAAACTGTTTTTT,CASSLPAGGGRGKLFF
TRBJ2-3,TRBV5-1,TRBD2,.,TGCGCCAGCAGCTTGGGGGGACTAGGAGGCCAAGATACGCAGTATTTT,CASSLGGLGGQDTQYF
TRBJ1-2,TRBV6-1,.,.,TGTGCCAGCAGCGTCCCGGGGCCGTATGGCTACACCTTC,CASSVPGPYGYTF
TRBJ2-5,TRBV2,.,.,TGTGCCAGCAGTTACAGCGAGACCCAGTACTTC,CASSYSETQYF
TRBJ1-1,TRBV5-1,.,.,TGCGCCAGCAGCGCAGATGGGCGGCGAGGAATTCCTGAAGCTTTCTTT,CASSADGRRGIPEAFF
TRBJ2-7,TRBV4-1,TRBD1,.,TGCGCCAGCAGCCTCACCCAGGGACAGGAATCCTACGAGCAGTACTTC,CASSLTQGQESYEQYF
TRBJ2-3,TRBV5-6,.,.,TGTGCCAGCAGCTTGGTCCTAATCCCGGCGCAGTATTTT,CASSLVLIPAQYF
TRBJ2-3,TRBV7-9,.,.,TGTGCCAGCAGCCCCCCCTGGGGGTCATCTTACGATACGCAGTATTTT,CASSPPWGSSYDTQYF
TRBJ2-2,TRBV28,TRBD1,.,TGTGCCAGCAGGCGACAGGGGGTTACCGGGGAGCTGTTTTTT,CASRRQGVTGELFF
TRBJ1-2,TRBV2,.,.,TGTGCCAGCAGGGACACCGGCTATGGCTACACCTTC,CASRDTGYGYTF
TRBJ2-7,TRBV6-5,TRBD1,once,TGTGCCAGCAGTTTGGCCAGGGGGCCCTACGAGCAGTACTTC,CASSLARGPYEQYF
TRBJ2-2,TRBV6-5,.,.,TGTGCCAGCAGTTTCCGAAACACAGGGAACACCGGGGAGCTGTTTTTT,CASSFRNTGNTGELFF
TRBJ2-2,TRBV19,.,.,TGTGCCAGTAGTATACCGAGTGGTACCGGGGAGCTGTTTTTT,CASSIPSGTGELFF
TRBJ2-1,TRBV6-1,TRBD2,.,TGTGCCAGCTTTGGGGGGAGGACTAGCGTGAATGAGCAGTTCTTC,CASFGGRTSVNEQFF
TRBJ1-1,TRBV6-1,.,.,TGTGCCAGCAGTTTAGACCAGAACACTGAAGCTTTCTTT,CASSLDQNTEAFF
TRBJ1-5,TRBV18,.,once,TGTGCCAGCTCACCAGGGATTGGCAATCAGCCCCAGCATTTT,CASSPGIGNQPQHF
TRBJ2-1,TRBV7-3,.,.,TGTGCCAGCAGCTTAGACCGGGGGCATGAGCAGTTCTTC,CASSLDRGHEQFF
TRBJ2-2,TRBV6-5,TRBD1,.,TGTGCCAGCAGGGAGCAGGGGGCCGGGGAGCTGTTTTTT,CASREQGAGELFF
TRBJ1-1,TRBV28,TRBD1,.,TGTGCCAGCAGTCCCCGGACAGGGAACACTGAAGCTTTCTTT,CASSPRTGNTEAFF
TRBJ1-2,TRBV13,TRBD1,.,TGTGCCAGCAGCCCGGGACAGAGACCTAACTATGGCTACACCTTC,CASSPGQRPNYGYTF
TRBJ2-3,TRBV5-1,.,.,TGCGCATCGCAGGGCACAGATACGCAGTATTTT,CASQGTDTQYF
TRBJ2-7,TRBV30,TRBD2,.,TGTGCCTGGAGTGTATCCCGGACTAGCGGGGGTTCATTCTACGAGCAGTACTTC,CAWSVSRTSGGSFYEQYF
TRBJ2-1,TRBV11-2,.,.,TGTGCCAGCAGCTTAACCACCAATGAGCAGTTCTTC,CASSLTTNEQFF
TRBJ1-1,TRBV6-5,.,.,TGTGCCAGCAGGCCTCTGGCCGGAGGAAACACTGAAGCTTTCTTT,CASRPLAGGNTEAFF
TRBJ1-1,TRBV7-9,.,once,TGTGCCAGCAGCTCCTACGTGAACACTGAAGCTTTCTTT,CASSSYVNTEAFF
TRBJ1-5,TRBV27,.,.,TGTGCCAGCAGTCCATGGGTGGGGGATAGCAATCAGCCCCAGCATTTT,CASSPWVGDSNQPQHF
TRBJ2-7,TRBV10-3,.,.,TGTGCCATCAGTGAGCCCCCCCGGGAGCAGTACTTC,CAISEPPREQYF
TRBJ2-1,TRBV28,TRBD1,.,TGTGCCAGCAGTGAGGAGGACAGGGTAGGTTACAATGAGCAGTTCTTC,CASSEEDRVGYNEQFF
TRBJ2-5,TRBV12-5,.,.,TGTGCTAGTGGTTTGGTAGTAGGTGCAGGCCAAGAGACCCAGTACTTC,CASGLVVGAGQETQYF
TRBJ1-4,TRBV5-1,TRBD1,.,TGCGCCAGCAGCTTGGAAGGACAGGGGTTCGAAAAACTGTTTTTT,CASSLEGQGFEKLFF
TRBJ2-7,TRBV7-9,.,.,TGTGCCAGCAGCTTTGCGTACGAGCAGTACTTC,CASSFAYEQYF